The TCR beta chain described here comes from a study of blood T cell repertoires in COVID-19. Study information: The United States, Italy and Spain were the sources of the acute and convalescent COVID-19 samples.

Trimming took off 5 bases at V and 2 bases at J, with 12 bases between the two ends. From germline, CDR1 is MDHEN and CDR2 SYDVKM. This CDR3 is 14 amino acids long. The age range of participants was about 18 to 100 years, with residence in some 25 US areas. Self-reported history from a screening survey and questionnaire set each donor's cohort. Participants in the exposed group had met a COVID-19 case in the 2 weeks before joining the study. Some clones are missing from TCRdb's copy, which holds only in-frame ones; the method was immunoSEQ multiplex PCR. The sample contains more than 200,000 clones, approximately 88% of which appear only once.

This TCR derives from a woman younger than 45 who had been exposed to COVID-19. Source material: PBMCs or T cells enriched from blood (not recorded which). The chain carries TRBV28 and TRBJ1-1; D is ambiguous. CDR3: CASSLLAGNTEAFF. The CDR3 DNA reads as TGTGCCAGCAGTCTCCTTGCCGGTAACACTGAAGCTTTCTTT.